This TCR beta chain comes out of a study of tumor and adjacent non-tumor tissue in lung cancer. For the study at large: Histology: about twelve adenocarcinoma, a couple of squamous cell carcinoma, 1 small cell lung cancer.

No cell sorting was done before RNA was extracted from the tissue. This non-tumor lung sample came from over 3 cm beyond the tumor edge. Donors were chemotherapy-naive, newly diagnosed lung cancer surgical patients in China, August–late 2014. This clonotype was counted a single time. A modified ARM-PCR protocol with three rounds of nested PCR amplified TCRbeta. One entry per CDR3 protein results from TCRdb running MiXCR on the multiplex PCR reads. Of 98,000 or so distinct CDR3 sequences in the sample, 75% to 85% were seen once. Trimming removed 5 bases at V and 11 bases at J, with 21 bases between. From germline, CDR1 is MNHNY and CDR2 SVGAGI (reference sequence). This CDR3 is built from 14 residues.

This chain joins TRBV6-6 and TRBJ1-2; D is undetermined. The material sequenced was distant non-tumor lung tissue. The source is a man aged 55-75 years with small cell lung cancer. The CDR3 DNA is TGTGCCAGCAGTACTCAAGATGCACATGGGTGGTACACCTTC. Translating it yields CASSTQDAHGWYTF.